This T cell receptor beta chain stems from a study of T cell changes during pregnancy in multiple sclerosis. The CDR3 covers 15 residues. Trimming took 9 bases from V and 0 from J; bases not matched to a gene: 7. Germline CDR1 and CDR2: ENHRY and SYGVKD. TCRdb's copy holds only in-frame clones and misses some; the assay was immunoSEQ multiplex PCR. The profile shows approximately 68,000 clones, about nine tenths of them singletons. The sequence was obtained from a female donor in good health, enrolled as a control in a pregnancy study. The chain carries TRBV10-3 and TRBJ1-1, with 10 bases that match TRBD1. Specimen: peripheral blood, collected in the third trimester of pregnancy. The CDR3 loop is CAIRPDRGLNTEAFF. CDR3 nucleotide sequence: TGTGCCATACGGCCTGACAGGGGGCTGAACACTGAAGCTTTCTTT.